This T cell receptor (beta chain) appears in the sequencing data of a study of cytomegalovirus exposure and HLA in healthy donors. Study-wide findings and caveats: It was reportedly the case that the classifier diagnosed cytomegalovirus status with high specificity and sensitivity.

The donors were part of the validation cohort of roughly 130 subjects. That cohort was separate from the first cohort, which comprised some 670 subjects. Germline assignment: CDR1 SEHNR and CDR2 FQNEAQ (reference sequence). CDR3 length equals 14 residues. V was clipped by 4 bases and J by 2 bases, with 11 bases between them. Repertoires were generated with immunoSEQ multiplex PCR, while TCRdb's copy carries only in-frame clones and drops some. Found here are 120,000 or so clones, roughly 88% of them singletons; the top ten hold 1.4% to 1.5%. On this clone: Its antigen is not identified.

Source material: PBMCs. This rearrangement joins TRBV7-9 to TRBJ1-2, with a weak D call TRBD1 (5 bases). The sequence was obtained from a woman aged 25-40 years in good health and CMV-seropositive. CDR3 sequence: CASSYGTQNYGYTF. CDR3 DNA sequence: TGTGCCAGCAGCTACGGGACTCAGAACTATGGCTACACCTTC.